This T cell receptor beta chain was sequenced during a study of T-cell memory formation after mild COVID-19. Broader study findings: A subset of responding clones appeared in pre-infection memory, suggesting cross-reactive memory joined.

Each CDR3 protein gets one entry after TCRdb re-called the 5' RACE reads with MiXCR. The sample lists around 340,000 distinct CDR3 sequences, roughly an eighth occurring once. Comment on this clonotype: Its specificity is unknown.

Germline V gene data show CDR1 as LGHDT and CDR2 as YNNKEL (reference sequence). The ends were cut back, 4 bases at V and 11 bases at J, with 14 bases in the middle. The CDR3 extends over 12 amino acids. Sequencing was carried out using PBMCs or a T cell subset sorted from them (not recorded which). V and J are TRBV3-1 and TRBJ2-5; D might be TRBD1 (7 bases). This clonotype originated in a man aged 18 to 30 who had mild COVID-19 (a few samples of this study predate the infection). Cell type and time point are not known. The CDR3 DNA reads TGTGCCAGCAGCCCAGGGGGAGGACCGCAGTACTTC. Translated: CASSPGGGPQYF.